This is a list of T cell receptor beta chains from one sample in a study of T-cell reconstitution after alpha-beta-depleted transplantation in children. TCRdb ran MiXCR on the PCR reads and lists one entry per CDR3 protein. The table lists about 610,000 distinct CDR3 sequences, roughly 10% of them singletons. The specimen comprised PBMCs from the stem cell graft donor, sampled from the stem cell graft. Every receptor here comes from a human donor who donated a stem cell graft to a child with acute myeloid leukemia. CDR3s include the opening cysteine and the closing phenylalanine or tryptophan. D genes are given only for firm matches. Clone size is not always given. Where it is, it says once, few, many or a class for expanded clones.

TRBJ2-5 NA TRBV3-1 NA TGTGCCAGCTGCCAAGATTTCGGACTCTCGGGGGCCCAGTACTTC CASCQDFGLSGAQYF
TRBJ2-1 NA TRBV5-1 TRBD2 TGCGCCAGTAAAGCGGGAGGGCCTCCCGATGAGCAGTTCTTC CASKAGGPPDEQFF
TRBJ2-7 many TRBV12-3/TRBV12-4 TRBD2 TGTGCCAGCAGCTTGCTTCGGGGTGGACTAGCGGACCCTTTTTGCTTC CASSLLRGGLADPFCF
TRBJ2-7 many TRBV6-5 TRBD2 TGTGCCAGCAGTCCCCCGGGCGGGAGGTCCTACGAGCAGTACTTC CASSPPGGRSYEQYF
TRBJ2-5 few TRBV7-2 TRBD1 TGTGCCAGCAGCCCGACAGGGGGGCTACAAGAGACCCAGTACTTC CASSPTGGLQETQYF
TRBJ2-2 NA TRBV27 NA TGTGCCAGCAGTTTAGGGCCAGGGAGGACCGGGGAGCTGTTTTTT CASSLGPGRTGELFF
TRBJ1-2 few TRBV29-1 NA TGCAGCGTTGACGCGGAGCACTATGGCTACACCTTC CSVDAEHYGYTF
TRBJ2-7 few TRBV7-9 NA TGTGCCAGCAGCTTAAGTGGCCTTAACAAAGGCGAGCAGTACTTC CASSLSGLNKGEQYF
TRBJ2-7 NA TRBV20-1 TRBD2 TGCAGTGCTAGAGATCCGGGCAGCGGGACGGCCTACGAGCAGTACTTC CSARDPGSGTAYEQYF
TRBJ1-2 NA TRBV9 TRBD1 TGTGCCAGCAGCGAGAGTGGGGACAGGACTAACTATGGCTACACCTTC CASSESGDRTNYGYTF
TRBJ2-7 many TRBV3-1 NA TGTGCCAGCAGCCAAGTCCAGAACTACGAGCAGTACTTC CASSQVQNYEQYF
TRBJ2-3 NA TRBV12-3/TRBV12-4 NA TGTGCCAGCAGCCCAGCCGGTCGGGGAGATACGCAGTATTTT CASSPAGRGDTQYF
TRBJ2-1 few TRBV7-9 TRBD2 TGTGCCAGCAGCCGGGCGGGAGGGCTGCATGAGCAGTTCTTC CASSRAGGLHEQFF
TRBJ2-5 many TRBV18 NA TGTGCCAGCTCACCAGGGACCCAAGAGACCCAGTACTTC CASSPGTQETQYF
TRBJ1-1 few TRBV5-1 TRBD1 TGCGCCAGCAGCTACGGACAGGTGGGCACGGGTAGCACTGAAGCTTTCTTT CASSYGQVGTGSTEAFF